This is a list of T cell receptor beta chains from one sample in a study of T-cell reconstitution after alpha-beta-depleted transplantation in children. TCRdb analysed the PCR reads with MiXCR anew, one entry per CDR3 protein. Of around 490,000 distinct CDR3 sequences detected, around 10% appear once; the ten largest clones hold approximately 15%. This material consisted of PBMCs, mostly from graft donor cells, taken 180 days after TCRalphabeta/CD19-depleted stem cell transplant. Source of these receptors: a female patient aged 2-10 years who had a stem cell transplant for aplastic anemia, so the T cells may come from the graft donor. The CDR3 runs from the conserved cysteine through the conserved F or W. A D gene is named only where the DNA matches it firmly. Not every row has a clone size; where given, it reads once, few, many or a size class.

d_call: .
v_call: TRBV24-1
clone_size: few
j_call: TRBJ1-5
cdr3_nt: TGTGCCACCAGTGATTTCCCTAGCAATCAGCCCCAGCATTTT
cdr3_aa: CATSDFPSNQPQHF

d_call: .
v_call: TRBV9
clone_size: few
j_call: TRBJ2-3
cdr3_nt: TGTGCCAGCAGCGTAGTGTACTTCACAGATACGCAGTATTTT
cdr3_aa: CASSVVYFTDTQYF

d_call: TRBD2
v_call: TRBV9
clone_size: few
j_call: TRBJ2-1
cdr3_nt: TGTGCCAGCAGCGCCCGGGGGGACCACGTCTCCTACAATGAGCAGTTCTTC
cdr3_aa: CASSARGDHVSYNEQFF

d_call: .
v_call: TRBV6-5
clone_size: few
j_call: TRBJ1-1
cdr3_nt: TGTGCCAGCAGTTACTCGACAGTGAGGCAACTTGAAGCTTTCTTT
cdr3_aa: CASSYSTVRQLEAFF

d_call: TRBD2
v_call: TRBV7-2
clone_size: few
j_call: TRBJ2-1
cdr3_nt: TGTGCCAGCAGCGCCCCTCGACTAGCGGTCTACAATGAGCAGTTCTTC
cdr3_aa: CASSAPRLAVYNEQFF

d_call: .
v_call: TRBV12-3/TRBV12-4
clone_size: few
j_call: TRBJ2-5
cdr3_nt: TGTGCCAGCAGCCCGGTCCAAGAGACCCAGTACTTC
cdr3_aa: CASSPVQETQYF

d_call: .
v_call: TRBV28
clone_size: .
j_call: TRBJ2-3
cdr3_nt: TGTGCCAGCAGTTCAGATAACACAGATACGCAGTATTTT
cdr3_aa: CASSSDNTDTQYF

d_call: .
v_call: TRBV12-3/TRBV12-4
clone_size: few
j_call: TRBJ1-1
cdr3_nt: TGTGCCAGCAGTTTCCGGGGTCCCGGTGTCACTGAAGCTTTCTTT
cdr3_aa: CASSFRGPGVTEAFF

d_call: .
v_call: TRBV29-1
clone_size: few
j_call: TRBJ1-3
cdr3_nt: TGCAGCGTTTGGGACTTGCAAAGAAACACCATATATTTT
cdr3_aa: CSVWDLQRNTIYF

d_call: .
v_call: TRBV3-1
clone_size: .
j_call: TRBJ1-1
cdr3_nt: TGTGCCAGCAGCCGACAGGACATGAACACTGAAGCTTTCTTT
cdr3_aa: CASSRQDMNTEAFF

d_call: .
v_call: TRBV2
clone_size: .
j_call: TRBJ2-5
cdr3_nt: TGTGCCAGCAGCGAACTGTTGGGGTCAGAGACCCAGTACTTC
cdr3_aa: CASSELLGSETQYF

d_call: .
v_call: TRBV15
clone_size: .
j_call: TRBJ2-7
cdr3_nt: TGTGCCACCAGCCCCCGGGTGAGCTCCTACGAGCAGTACTTC
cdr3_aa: CATSPRVSSYEQYF

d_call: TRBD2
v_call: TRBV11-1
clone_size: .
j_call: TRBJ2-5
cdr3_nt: TGTGCCAGCAGGGGGCCTTTAGGACTAGCGGAACCTGGCGAGACCCAGTACTTC
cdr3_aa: CASRGPLGLAEPGETQYF

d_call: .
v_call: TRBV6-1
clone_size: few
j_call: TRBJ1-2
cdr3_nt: TGTGCCAGCAGCTCCGGAGACAGGTTCGTCTATGGCTACACCTTC
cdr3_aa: CASSSGDRFVYGYTF

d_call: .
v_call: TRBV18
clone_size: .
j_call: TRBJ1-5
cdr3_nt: TGTGCCAGCTCACCACTAGATGATAGCAATCAGCCCCAGCATTTT
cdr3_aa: CASSPLDDSNQPQHF

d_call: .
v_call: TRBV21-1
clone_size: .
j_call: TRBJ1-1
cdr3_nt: TGTGCCAGCAGCAAAGGGTCCAGACTGAACACTGAAGCTTTCTTT
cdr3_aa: CASSKGSRLNTEAFF

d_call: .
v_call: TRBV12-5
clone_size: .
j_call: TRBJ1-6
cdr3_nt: TGTGCTAGTGGTTTGGTATACGGCCAGAAACCCGATAATTCACCCCTCCACTTT
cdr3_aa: CASGLVYGQKPDNSPLHF

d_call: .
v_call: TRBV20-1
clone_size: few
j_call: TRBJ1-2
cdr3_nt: TGCAGCGGAGAGTTATGGGGGAGAGAGTATGGCTACACCTTC
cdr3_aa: CSGELWGREYGYTF

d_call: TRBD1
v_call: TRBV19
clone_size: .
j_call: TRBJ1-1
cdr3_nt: TGTGCCAGTAGTGCCGGGACAGGCCTAAACACTGAAGCTTTCTTT
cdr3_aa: CASSAGTGLNTEAFF

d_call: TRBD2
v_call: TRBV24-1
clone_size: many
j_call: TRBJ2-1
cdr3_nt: TGTGCCACCAGTGATAGGGCGGGAGGCTACAATGAGCAGTTCTTC
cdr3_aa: CATSDRAGGYNEQFF

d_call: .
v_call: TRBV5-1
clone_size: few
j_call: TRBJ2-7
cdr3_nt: TGCGCCAGCAGCTCGGGACACGTTACCTACGAGCAGTACTTC
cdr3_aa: CASSSGHVTYEQYF

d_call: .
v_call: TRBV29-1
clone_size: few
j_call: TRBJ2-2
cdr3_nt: TGCAGCGTTGGGAGGGAGTCGGCCGGGGAGCTGTTTTTT
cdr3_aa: CSVGRESAGELFF

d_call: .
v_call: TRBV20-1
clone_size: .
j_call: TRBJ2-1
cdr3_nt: TGCAGTGCCCGAAGGGAGGTTGATGAGCAGTTCTTC
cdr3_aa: CSARREVDEQFF

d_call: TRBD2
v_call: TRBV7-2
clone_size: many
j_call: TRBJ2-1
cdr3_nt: TGTGCCAGCAGCTTAGGTATGGGACTAGCGTTAAATGAGCAGTTCTTC
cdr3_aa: CASSLGMGLALNEQFF

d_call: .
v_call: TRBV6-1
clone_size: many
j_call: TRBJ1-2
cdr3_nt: TGTGCCAGCAGGGGGACGGAGGTCTATGGCTACACCTTC
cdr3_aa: CASRGTEVYGYTF

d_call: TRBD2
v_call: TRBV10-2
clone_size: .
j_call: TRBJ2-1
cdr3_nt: TGCGCCAGCAGTGAGGTTATAGGGCTAGCGGGAGGAGGCGGTCAGTTCTTC
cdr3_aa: CASSEVIGLAGGGGQFF

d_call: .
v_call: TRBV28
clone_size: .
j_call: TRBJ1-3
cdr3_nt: TGTGCCAGTGGCCGCGTTGGATCTGGAAACACCATATATTTT
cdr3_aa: CASGRVGSGNTIYF

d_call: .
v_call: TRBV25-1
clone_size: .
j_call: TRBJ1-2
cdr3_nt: TGTGCCAGCAGTGACCTGACAGTTTCCGGGTGTGGCTACACCTTC
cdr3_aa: CASSDLTVSGCGYTF

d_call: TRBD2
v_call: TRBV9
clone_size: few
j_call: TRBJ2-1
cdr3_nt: TGTGCCAGCAGCCCTCCTAGCGGGGGCTCCTACAATGAGCAGTTCTTC
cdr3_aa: CASSPPSGGSYNEQFF

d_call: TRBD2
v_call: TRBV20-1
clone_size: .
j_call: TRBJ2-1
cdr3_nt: TGCAGTGCTAGAGACCTTGGGACTAGCGGGACACAGTTCTTC
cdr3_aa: CSARDLGTSGTQFF

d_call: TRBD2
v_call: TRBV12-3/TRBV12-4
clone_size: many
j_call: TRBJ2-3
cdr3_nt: TGTGCCAGCAGACCCGGGACTAGCGGGAGACGGGGCACAGATACGCAGTATTTT
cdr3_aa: CASRPGTSGRRGTDTQYF

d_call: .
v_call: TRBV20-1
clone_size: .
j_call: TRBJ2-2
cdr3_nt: TGCAGTGCTATGAGGACGGCCCGGGGAAGGGCCGGGGAGCTGTTTTTT
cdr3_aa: CSAMRTARGRAGELFF

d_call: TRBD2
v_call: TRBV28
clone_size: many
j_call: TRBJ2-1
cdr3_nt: TGTGCCAGCAGTTTGGGGACTAGCGGGAGCCATGAGCAGTTCTTC
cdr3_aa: CASSLGTSGSHEQFF

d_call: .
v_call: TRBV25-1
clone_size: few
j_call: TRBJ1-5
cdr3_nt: TGTGCCAGCAGTGAATATTCGGGTCAGCCCCAGCATTTT
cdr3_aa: CASSEYSGQPQHF

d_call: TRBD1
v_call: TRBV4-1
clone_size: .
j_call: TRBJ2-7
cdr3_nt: TGCGCCAGCAGCCAAGATTCAAGGATCGGCAGGGGGTGGGAGCAGTACTTC
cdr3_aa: CASSQDSRIGRGWEQYF